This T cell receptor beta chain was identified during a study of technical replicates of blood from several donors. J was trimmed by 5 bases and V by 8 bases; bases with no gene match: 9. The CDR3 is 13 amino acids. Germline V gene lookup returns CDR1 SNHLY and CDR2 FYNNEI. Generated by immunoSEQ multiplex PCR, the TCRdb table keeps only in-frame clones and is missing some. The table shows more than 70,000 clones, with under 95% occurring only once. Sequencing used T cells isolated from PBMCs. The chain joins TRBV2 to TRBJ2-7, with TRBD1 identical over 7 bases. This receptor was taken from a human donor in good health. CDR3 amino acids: CASDRDRGHEQYF. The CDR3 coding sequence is TGTGCCAGCGACCGGGACAGAGGCCACGAGCAGTACTTC.